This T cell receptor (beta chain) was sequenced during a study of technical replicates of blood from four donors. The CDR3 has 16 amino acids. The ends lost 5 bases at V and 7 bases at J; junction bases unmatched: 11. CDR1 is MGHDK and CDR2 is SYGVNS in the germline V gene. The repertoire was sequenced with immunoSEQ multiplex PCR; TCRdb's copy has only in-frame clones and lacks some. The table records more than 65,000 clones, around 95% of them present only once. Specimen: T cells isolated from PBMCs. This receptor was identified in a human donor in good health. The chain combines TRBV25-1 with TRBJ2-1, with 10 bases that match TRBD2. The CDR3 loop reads CASSKRTSGSLNEQFF. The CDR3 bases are TGTGCCAGCAGTAAACGGACTAGCGGATCCCTAAATGAGCAGTTCTTC.